This T cell receptor (beta chain) was identified during a study of T cell responses to AZD1222 COVID-19 vaccine. Study-level information: Combined were second doses at about 4 or about 12 weeks.

Study outcomes and limitations: The number of AZD1222 recipients seropositive at baseline was only five to seven.

A remark on this clone: Its antigen is currently unknown.

The CDR3 has 14 amino acids. Germline V gene lookup returns CDR1 SQVTM and CDR2 ANQGSEA. Trimming removed 7 bases from V and 5 bases from J; junction bases left unmatched: 5. Profiled with immunoSEQ multiplex PCR; TCRdb holds only in-frame clones, not every one. The data show approximately 120,000 clones, about 89% seen once. The chain joins TRBV29-1 to TRBJ2-5; TRBD2 agrees at 15 bases. The receptor was derived from an adult in good health. Sequenced material: peripheral blood, taken on day 0 of AZD1222 vaccination. CDR3 protein: CSAGLAGGGETQYF. CDR3 DNA: TGCAGCGCTGGACTAGCGGGAGGGGGTGAGACCCAGTACTTC.